This TCR beta chain was recorded in a study of cytomegalovirus exposure and HLA in healthy donors. Looking at the study overall: An earlier analysis identified 117 million unique TCR beta sequences in approximately 190 million T cells. There were fewer than 500 genotyped donors. Of these, roughly 80% fell in the genetic ancestry cluster associated with self-reported Caucasian donors. Regarding the study as a whole: As confirmed in vitro, a few CMV-associated chains were specific for CMV antigens.

A remark on this clone: Its antigen is as yet unknown.

Primers included in the PCR were 60 Vbeta and 13 Jbeta primers. TCRdb's table, derived via immunoSEQ multiplex PCR, lists solely in-frame clones and lacks some. The sample holds about 200,000 clones, around 85% seen once. The CDR3 loop spans 14 amino acids. The germline V gene encodes CDR1 SGHRS and CDR2 YFSETQ. Deletions cut 0 bases from V and 2 bases from J, with 9 bases between. The source is a man aged 45-65 years in good health and CMV-seronegative. The genes are TRBV5-1 and TRBJ2-7; maybe TRBD2 (6 bases). The sequenced sample consisted of PBMCs. The CDR3 here is CASSLAGGAYEQYF. Here the CDR3 DNA reads TGCGCCAGCAGCTTGGCCGGCGGGGCCTACGAGCAGTACTTC.